This TCR beta chain comes out of a study of blood T cell repertoires in COVID-19 (dated by TCRdb to 2020 to 2021). With regard to the full study: Samples covering the acute and convalescent phases of COVID-19 were provided by collaborators in the United States, Italy and Spain. The material from the prospective study consisted of cDNA or gDNA derived from T cells, B-cell-depleted T cells, or PBMCs. Subjects who had been exposed to COVID-19, were actively infected with it, or had recovered from it provided the deeply sampled blood TCRbeta repertoires that made up the dataset. The repertoires were released in a freely available public database intended as a resource for research on the immune response to SARS-CoV-2. Samples were obtained from the ongoing ImmuneRACE study (first 160 participants) and from about 1,300 subjects provided by 6 global collaborators. Nearly every sample came with metadata listing a de-identified subject ID, COVID-19 status, age in years and sex. Where available, HLA class I and class II types were obtained from metadata supplied by the sample provider rather than from assay-based typing.

On the study overall, not on this receptor specifically: The amount of clinical and demographic metadata varied by source and participant and was provided uncurated.

About this clone: Its antigen remains unidentified. There are no base qualities to consult, and no much larger clone falls within one base.

Trimming takes 5 bases off V and 2 bases off J; junction bases not matched to a gene: 7. Sequences SEHNR (CDR1) and FQNEAQ (CDR2) are obtained from the germline V gene (reference sequence). CDR3 length: 17 amino acids, cysteine to phenylalanine. Just CDR3 DNA is preserved here, 51 bases in frame from base 1. TCRbeta CDR3 regions were amplified from genomic DNA by means of the immunoSEQ Assay, a bias-controlled multiplex PCR. Processing in the source paper ran as follows. Within the assay, amplification of reference gene primers was used to estimate how many nucleated cells each sample contained. Sequence reads were collapsed and filtered to measure the absolute abundance of every unique TCRbeta CDR3 rearrangement. For each sample, productive Simpson clonality was calculated as the square root of Simpson's diversity index over productive rearrangements. TCRdb limited this immuneACCESS table to in-frame rearrangements with V and J called. A share of clones is missing; checked studies link under half to unresolved V genes, and the rest is unexplained. V and J calls and clone size are copied from that table; D and trimming were computed from the DNA. The sample table contains 250,000 to 300,000 clones; only one count was recorded for roughly 90% of them. Of the sample, around 2% is held by the ten largest clones.

At one collaborating source in Seattle, patients were enrolled during active infection and were followed longitudinally through the course of disease. Collaborating institutions collected whole blood in K2EDTA tubes following their own protocols. Collaborator samples were shipped for TCRbeta analysis as frozen whole blood, isolated PBMCs, or DNA extracted from either sample type. Sequencing used peripheral blood. The receptor comes from a woman in her thirties with COVID-19, enrolled during active disease. The rearrangement combines TRBV7-9 with TRBJ1-3, and 12 junction bases match TRBD1. The nucleotide sequence is given as TGTGCCAGCAGCCCCGGGGGACAGGGGGCGACTGGAAACACCATATATTTT. This translates into CASSPGGQGATGNTIYF.